This T cell receptor (beta chain) came from a study of blood T cells in healthy people across ages. Background on the study: For every two T cells, template switching captured about one barcoded beta molecule.

Through a sample-barcoded 5' primer and a J-beta primer mix, a second PCR was run for roughly 6 to 11 cycles. One entry per CDR3 protein, called by TCRdb with MiXCR from the 5' RACE reads. Here the sample spans about 680,000 distinct CDR3 sequences, 49% being singletons. Germline V gene data show CDR1 as LGHDT and CDR2 as YNNKEL (reference sequence). This CDR3 comprises 15 residues. V lost 4 bases, J lost 9 bases, and 19 bases lay in between. Sequencing used blood. V usage is TRBV3-1 and J usage is TRBJ2-1; the D gene could be TRBD1 or TRBD2 (6 bases each). This clonotype was obtained from a woman between 55 and 75 years old in good health. CDR3 protein: CASSPRGTGDGEQFF. The DNA of the CDR3 is TGTGCCAGCAGCCCAAGGGGGACTGGTGACGGTGAGCAGTTCTTC.